These 2 T cell receptor beta chains were all obtained from the same sample, sequenced in a study of patients and donors after allogeneic stem cell transplantation. TCRdb redid the calling of the RT-PCR reads with MiXCR, one entry per CDR3 protein. The table lists some 960,000 distinct CDR3 sequences, more than 15% of them singletons. Material: blood, either unsorted or a sorted T cell fraction (not recorded which). The source of these receptors is a human donor who was either an allogeneic HSCT recipient or a stem cell or donor lymphocyte infusion donor (not recorded which). It is not recorded whose cells these are; they may come from a transplant donor.

V gene TRBV7-3 combines with J gene TRBJ2-5; maybe TRBD2 (6 bases). The CDR3 has 11 residues. V was cut by 5 bases and J by 7 bases, with 8 bases left in between. Germline CDR1 is SGHTA and CDR2 is FQGTGA. Here the CDR3 reads CASSQGGTQYF. The CDR3 DNA sequence: TGTGCCAGCAGCCAGGGAGGGACCCAGTACTTC.

A few counts support this clonotype. The chain joins TRBV20-1 to TRBJ1-4; D perhaps matches TRBD1 (6 bases). The germline CDR1 and CDR2 sequences are DFQATT and SNEGSKA (reference sequence). V was cut by 3 bases and J by 7 bases, with 12 bases left in between. The length of the CDR3 is 13 residues. The CDR3 DNA follows: TGCAGTGCTAGGGCACAGGGCGGTGAAAAACTGTTTTTT. Translating it yields CSARAQGGEKLFF.